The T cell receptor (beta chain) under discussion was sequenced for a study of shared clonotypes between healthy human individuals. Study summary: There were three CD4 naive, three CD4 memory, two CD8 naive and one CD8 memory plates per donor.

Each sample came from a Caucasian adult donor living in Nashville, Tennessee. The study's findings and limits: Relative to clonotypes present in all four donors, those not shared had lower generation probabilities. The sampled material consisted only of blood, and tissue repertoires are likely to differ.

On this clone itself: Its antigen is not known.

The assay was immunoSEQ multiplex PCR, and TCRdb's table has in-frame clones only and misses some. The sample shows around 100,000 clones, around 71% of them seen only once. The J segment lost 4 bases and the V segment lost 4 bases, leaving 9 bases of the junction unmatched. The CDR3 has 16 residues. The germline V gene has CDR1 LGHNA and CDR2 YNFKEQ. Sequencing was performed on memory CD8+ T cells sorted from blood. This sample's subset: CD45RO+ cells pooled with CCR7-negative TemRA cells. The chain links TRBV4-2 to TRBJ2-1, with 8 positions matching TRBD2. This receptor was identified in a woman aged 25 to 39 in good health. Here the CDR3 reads CASSPTASGFYNEQFF. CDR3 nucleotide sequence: TGTGCCAGCAGCCCGACCGCTAGCGGGTTTTACAATGAGCAGTTCTTC.